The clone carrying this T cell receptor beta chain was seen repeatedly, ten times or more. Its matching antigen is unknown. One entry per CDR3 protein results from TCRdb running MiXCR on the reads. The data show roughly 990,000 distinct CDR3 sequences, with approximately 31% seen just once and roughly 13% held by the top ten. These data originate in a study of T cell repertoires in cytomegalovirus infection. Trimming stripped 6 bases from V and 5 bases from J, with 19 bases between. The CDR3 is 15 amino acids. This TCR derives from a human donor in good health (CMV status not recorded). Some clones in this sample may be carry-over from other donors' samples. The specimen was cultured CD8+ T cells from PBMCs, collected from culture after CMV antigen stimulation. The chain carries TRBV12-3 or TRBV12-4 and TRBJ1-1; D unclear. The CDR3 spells CASSPGRSPVTEAFF. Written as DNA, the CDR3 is TGTGCCAGCAGCCCCGGTAGGTCCCCGGTAACTGAAGCTTTCTTT.